Below are 3 T cell receptor beta chains sequenced from a single sample in a study of blood T cell repertoires in COVID-19. Generated by immunoSEQ multiplex PCR, the TCRdb table keeps only in-frame clones and is missing some. The table shows roughly 200,000 clones, with roughly 89% occurring only once. The specimen sequenced was PBMCs or T cells enriched from blood (not recorded which). The source of these receptors is a middle-aged woman with acute COVID-19.

This chain uses TRBV4-1 with TRBJ1-3; D may be TRBD1 (6 bases). In germline, CDR1 is MGHRA, CDR2 YSYEKL. Trimming took 5 bases from V and 2 from J, leaving 16 bases between them. The CDR3 runs to 16 residues. The CDR3: CASSADGGLAGNTIYF. DNA of the CDR3: TGCGCCAGCAGCGCAGATGGGGGCCTCGCTGGAAACACCATATATTTT.

Only a few counts were recorded for this clone. The rearrangement uses TRBV7-9 and TRBJ2-7; 7 nucleotides align to TRBD1. J gave up 5 bases and V 7 bases, and 5 bases lay outside the gene matches. Germline V lookup: CDR1 SEHNR, CDR2 FQNEAQ (reference sequence). The CDR3 is 12 residues long. CDR3 nucleotides: TGTGCCAGCACCCAAACAGGGGACGAGCAGTACTTC. This translates into CASTQTGDEQYF.

The chain has TRBV4-1 and TRBJ1-2; unclear D gene. V lost 0 bases and J lost 5, with 19 bases in between. Germline V lookup: CDR1 MGHRA, CDR2 YSYEKL. The CDR3 contains 17 residues. The CDR3 is CASSQDAAPRVGYGYTF. CDR3 nucleotide sequence: TGCGCCAGCAGCCAAGATGCGGCCCCACGGGTAGGATATGGCTACACCTTC.